Below, 16 T cell receptor beta chains from the same sample are listed, as sequenced in a study of Graves' ophthalmopathy and Graves' hyperthyroidism. RNA transcripts provided the template for amplifying TCR beta CDR3 regions. A first-round RT-PCR used HTBI primers, followed by a second-round multiplex PCR. TCRdb reprocessed the multiplex PCR reads with MiXCR, giving one entry per CDR3 protein. The data show roughly 400,000 distinct CDR3 sequences, with 15% seen just once and approximately 7% held by the top ten. Sequenced material: peripheral blood. These receptors came from a woman younger than 35 with stable Graves' hyperthyroidism.

This clonotype was counted many times. The chain combines TRBV7-3 with TRBJ1-2; D call uncertain. This CDR3 has 14 amino acids. The V gene's germline CDR1 is SGHTA and CDR2 FQGTGA. V lost 2 bases, J lost 4 bases, and 11 bases lay in between. The CDR3 DNA sequence: TGTGCCAGCAGCTTAGGCTTCGGGCCCTATGGCTACACCTTC. It translates to CASSLGFGPYGYTF.

This clonotype has at least ten counts. The rearrangement uses TRBV10-3 and TRBJ1-2; 7 bases agree with TRBD1. Per germline, CDR1 ENHRY and CDR2 SYGVKD. This CDR3 spans 13 amino acids. V dropped 5 bases and J dropped 1; count of bases not matched to a gene: 1. The CDR3 spells CAISRDSNYGYTF. In DNA form, the CDR3 reads TGTGCCATCAGTAGGGACAGTAACTATGGCTACACCTTC.

This clonotype appeared many times. The V and J genes are TRBV15 and TRBJ2-7, with TRBD1 identical over 8 bases. V was pared by 5 bases and J by 6 bases, with 12 bases of the junction left unmatched. CDR3 length: 15 residues. Germline lookup yields CDR1 LNHNV and CDR2 YYDKDF (reference sequence). The CDR3 region has the DNA TGTGCCACCAGCCTCAGGCGGACAGGGCCCCTCGAGCAGTACTTC. Translation: CATSLRRTGPLEQYF.

The chain joins TRBV24-1 to TRBJ2-3, with D unresolved. V was cut by 6 bases and J by 0 bases, with 6 bases left in between. This CDR3 spans 13 amino acids. Germline loops: CDR1 KGHDR, CDR2 SFDVKD. The CDR3 sequence is CATSHASTDTQYF. The CDR3 DNA is TGTGCCACCAGTCATGCTAGCACAGATACGCAGTATTTT.

This clonotype has a count of ten or more. The CDR3 coding sequence is TGCGCCAGCAGCTTGGTTTCGGGGTGGAGCACTGAAGCTTTCTTT. Encoded protein: CASSLVSGWSTEAFF. The chain carries TRBV5-1 and TRBJ1-1; D call uncertain. Trimming took off 0 bases at V and 4 bases at J, with 13 bases between the two ends. Germline assignment: CDR1 SGHRS and CDR2 YFSETQ. There are 15 residues in the CDR3.

This clonotype was seen many times. V gene TRBV5-1 combines with J gene TRBJ2-7, with D perhaps TRBD2 (6 bases). CDR1 SGHRS and CDR2 YFSETQ come from the germline V gene. This CDR3 spans 16 amino acids. V lost 3 bases, J lost 3 bases, and 19 bases lay in between. The CDR3 nucleotides are TGCGCCAGCAGCTCCGGGCGGGGCCGGGCACTCTACGAGCAGTACTTC. The encoded protein is CASSSGRGRALYEQYF.

Ten or more counts support this clonotype. J is TRBJ1-2 and V is TRBV20-1; 8 positions match TRBD1. V shed 6 bases, J shed 3 bases, and the junction held 3 bases outside the gene matches. This CDR3 has 12 amino acids. Germline-derived CDR1 and CDR2 are DFQATT and SNEGSKA (reference sequence). CDR3 bases: TGCAGTGCCCCGACAGGGGACTATGGCTACACCTTC. Its protein product is CSAPTGDYGYTF.

The sample holds many counts of this clonotype. This chain joins TRBV12-3 or TRBV12-4 and TRBJ2-5, with D perhaps matching TRBD2 (6 bases). The CDR3 covers 14 residues. V was cut by 3 bases and J by 5 bases, with 13 bases left in between. The CDR3 region has the DNA TGTGCCAGCAGTTTCCGACTAGGAGGGGAGACCCAGTACTTC. Translation gives CASSFRLGGETQYF.

This clonotype was detected many times. The chain links TRBV6-1 to TRBJ2-7, with unresolved D. Germline CDR1 and CDR2: MNHNS and SASEGT. The V and J ends lost 3 bases and 2 bases respectively, with 11 bases between them. This CDR3 has 14 residues. The CDR3 sequence is CASSDLSAPYEQYF. For the CDR3, the DNA is TGTGCCAGCAGTGACTTATCGGCCCCCTACGAGCAGTACTTC.

This chain uses TRBV29-1 with TRBJ1-1; possible D gene TRBD1, 5 bases. V was trimmed by 4 bases and J by 5 bases, leaving 17 bases between them. CDR3 length: 14 residues. CDR1 is SQVTM and CDR2 is ANQGSEA in the germline V gene. The CDR3 sequence is CSVAFPPGGTEAFF. The DNA of the CDR3 is TGCAGCGTTGCTTTCCCCCCGGGGGGGACTGAAGCTTTCTTT. The full variable domain, rest sourced from reference TRBV29-1 and TRBJ1-1, is SAVISQKPSRDICQRGTSLTIQCQVDSQVTMMFWYRQQPGQSLTLIATANQGSEATYESGFVIDKFPISRPNLTFSTLTVSNMSPEDSSIYLCSVAFPPGGTEAFFGQGTRLTVV.

This clonotype was seen ten or more times. The rearrangement uses TRBV12-3 or TRBV12-4 and TRBJ1-1, with D perhaps matching TRBD1 (6 bases). Trimming left V 8 bases short and J 2 bases short, with 21 bases between. The CDR3 length is 16 residues. CDR3 nucleotide sequence: TGTGCCAGCTCCCCGGGGGGGACAAGGATTAACACTGAAGCTTTCTTT. Amino acid sequence: CASSPGGTRINTEAFF.

This clonotype was counted ten times or more. The chain joins TRBV24-1 to TRBJ2-5, with D maybe TRBD1 (6 bases). Germline CDR1 KGHDR, CDR2 SFDVKD. The CDR3 extends over 13 amino acids. The V gene lost 4 bases and the J gene lost 5 bases, with 10 bases spanning the gap. As DNA, the CDR3 is TGTGCCACCAGTGACAGGGGACGTGAGACCCAGTACTTC. Its translation: CATSDRGRETQYF.

A remark on this clonotype: This sequence may be a read error, since a much larger clone differs from it by one base. The gene calls are TRBV7-9 and TRBJ2-5; unclear D gene. Germline V lookup: CDR1 SEHNR, CDR2 FQNEAQ (reference sequence). Trimming pared 6 bases from V and 1 base from J, leaving 9 bases between. The CDR3 spans 13 residues. The CDR3 DNA reads TGTGCCAGCAGGGTGGACGGCCAAGAGACCCAGTACTTC. This sequence encodes CASRVDGQETQYF.

CDR3 in amino acids: CASKLGSGRDYGYTF. The CDR3 DNA reads TGTGCCAGCAAACTTGGCTCAGGGAGGGACTATGGCTACACCTTC. The chain uses TRBV12-3 or TRBV12-4 and TRBJ1-2, with D possibly matching TRBD1 (5 bases). Trimming cost V 7 bases and J 3 bases, with 18 bases left between them. This CDR3 is built from 15 residues.

V and J are TRBV6-2 or TRBV6-3 and TRBJ1-2; no definite D call. Between the trimmed V and J ends, which lost 8 bases and 4 bases, there was a span of 20 bases. The CDR3 totals 15 residues. Germline V gene sequence: CDR1 MNHEY, CDR2 SVGEGT. CDR3 amino acids: CASSASGQIGYGYTF. The CDR3, as DNA: TGTGCCAGCTCCGCATCCGGTCAAATCGGCTATGGCTACACCTTC.

At least ten counts were recorded for this clonotype. J is TRBJ1-1 and V is TRBV12-3 or TRBV12-4; D not certain. The CDR3 runs to 15 residues. Trimming pared 3 bases from V and 0 bases from J, leaving 11 bases between. The CDR3 nucleotides read TGTGCCAGCAGTTTCCCGCTTGTGATGAACACTGAAGCTTTCTTT. This translates into CASSFPLVMNTEAFF.